Listed below are T cell receptor beta chains from one sample, sequenced in a study of blood T cell repertoires in COVID-19. Libraries were prepared by immunoSEQ multiplex PCR; TCRdb keeps only in-frame clonotypes and omits some of them. The data contain just under 75,000 clones, over 70% of them singletons. The material sequenced was peripheral blood. The receptors derive from a man older than 75 with active or convalescent COVID-19. The CDR3 runs from the conserved cysteine through the conserved F or W. A D gene is named only where the DNA matches it firmly. Part of the rows lack a size; the others show once, few, many or a class for expanded clones.

v_call: TRBV7-9
j_call: TRBJ2-6
d_call: -
clone_size: once
cdr3_nt: TGTGCCAGCAGCTCACTTCGGGTAAAAGTATCTGGGGCCAACGTCCTGACTTTC
cdr3_aa: CASSSLRVKVSGANVLTF

v_call: TRBV19
j_call: TRBJ1-3
d_call: -
clone_size: -
cdr3_nt: TGTGCCAGTAGTTCGACCGGGACAAAGAGAAACACCATATATTTT
cdr3_aa: CASSSTGTKRNTIYF

v_call: TRBV19
j_call: TRBJ1-5
d_call: -
clone_size: -
cdr3_nt: TGTGCCAGTAGTACCCTCGGGGTGGGCAATCAGCCCCAGCATTTT
cdr3_aa: CASSTLGVGNQPQHF

v_call: TRBV10-3
j_call: TRBJ1-2
d_call: TRBD1
clone_size: -
cdr3_nt: TGTGCCATCAGTGGGGGACAGGGGCAGGGCTACACCTTC
cdr3_aa: CAISGGQGQGYTF

v_call: TRBV5-6
j_call: TRBJ1-6
d_call: -
clone_size: -
cdr3_nt: TGTGCCAGCAGCTTGCAACGGAATTCACCCCTCCACTTT
cdr3_aa: CASSLQRNSPLHF

v_call: TRBV19
j_call: TRBJ1-1
d_call: -
clone_size: -
cdr3_nt: TGTGCCAGTGGACAGAGTCTGAACACTGAAGCTTTCTTT
cdr3_aa: CASGQSLNTEAFF

v_call: TRBV2
j_call: TRBJ2-7
d_call: -
clone_size: -
cdr3_nt: TGTGCCAGCATGTCAGAGGGCTTCGCGGGGTCCTACGAGCAGTACTTC
cdr3_aa: CASMSEGFAGSYEQYF

v_call: TRBV7-2
j_call: TRBJ2-5
d_call: -
clone_size: -
cdr3_nt: TGTGCCAGCAGCTCCTTCGAGACCCAGTACTTC
cdr3_aa: CASSSFETQYF

v_call: TRBV12-5
j_call: TRBJ2-4
d_call: TRBD2
clone_size: -
cdr3_nt: TGTGCTAGTGGTTTGGTGGGAGGGCGGGGCATTCAGTACTTC
cdr3_aa: CASGLVGGRGIQYF

v_call: TRBV6-5
j_call: TRBJ1-5
d_call: TRBD1
clone_size: -
cdr3_nt: TGTGCCAGCAGTCGCGACAGGGAGGGCAATCAGCCCCAGCATTTT
cdr3_aa: CASSRDREGNQPQHF

v_call: TRBV7-9
j_call: TRBJ2-5
d_call: -
clone_size: -
cdr3_nt: TGTGCCAGCAGCTTAGAGTTGAACAGAGGGGAGACCCAGTACTTC
cdr3_aa: CASSLELNRGETQYF

v_call: TRBV6-2/TRBV6-3
j_call: TRBJ2-2
d_call: TRBD2
clone_size: -
cdr3_nt: TGTGCCAGCAGTTCTGTTCCGGGACTAGCGGGAGGGGTAAACACCGGGGAGCTGTTTTTT
cdr3_aa: CASSSVPGLAGGVNTGELFF

v_call: TRBV10-2
j_call: TRBJ1-6
d_call: TRBD1
clone_size: -
cdr3_nt: TGCGCCAGCAGGAACGGGGGACAGGGAAGTTCACCCCTCCACTTT
cdr3_aa: CASRNGGQGSSPLHF

v_call: TRBV18
j_call: TRBJ1-1
d_call: -
clone_size: few
cdr3_nt: TGTGCCAGCTCACCCGACAGACCTATTAACACTGAAGCTTTCTTT
cdr3_aa: CASSPDRPINTEAFF

v_call: TRBV5-4
j_call: TRBJ2-3
d_call: -
clone_size: -
cdr3_nt: TGTGCCAGCAGCTTGAGCCGGGCAGATACGCAGTATTTT
cdr3_aa: CASSLSRADTQYF

v_call: TRBV15
j_call: TRBJ2-2
d_call: TRBD1
clone_size: once
cdr3_nt: TGTGCCACCAGCAGTACCGGGACAGGGAACACCGGGGAGCTGTTTTTT
cdr3_aa: CATSSTGTGNTGELFF

v_call: TRBV27
j_call: TRBJ2-7
d_call: -
clone_size: few
cdr3_nt: TGTGCCAGCAGTATTCAGTGGGGAGTGGACGAGCAGTACTTC
cdr3_aa: CASSIQWGVDEQYF

v_call: TRBV7-9
j_call: TRBJ2-7
d_call: TRBD2
clone_size: -
cdr3_nt: TGTGCCAGCAGCCAAAAAGCGGGGGGCGAGCAGTACTTC
cdr3_aa: CASSQKAGGEQYF

v_call: TRBV6-5
j_call: TRBJ2-5
d_call: TRBD2
clone_size: -
cdr3_nt: TGTGCCAGCAGTTACTTAGCGGGAGGCCGGGAGACCCAGTACTTC
cdr3_aa: CASSYLAGGRETQYF

v_call: TRBV5-1
j_call: TRBJ2-2
d_call: TRBD2
clone_size: -
cdr3_nt: TGCGCCAGCAGCTCGGGAGGGGGTACCACCGGGGAGCTGTTTTTT
cdr3_aa: CASSSGGGTTGELFF

v_call: TRBV27
j_call: TRBJ2-7
d_call: TRBD1
clone_size: few
cdr3_nt: TGTGCCAGCAGTTCACCCCGACAGGGCTCCTACGAGCAGTACTTC
cdr3_aa: CASSSPRQGSYEQYF

v_call: TRBV3-1/TRBV3-2
j_call: TRBJ2-7
d_call: -
clone_size: -
cdr3_nt: TGTGCCAGCAGCAACGACTACCTCTACGAGCAGTACTTC
cdr3_aa: CASSNDYLYEQYF

v_call: TRBV6-1
j_call: TRBJ2-6
d_call: -
clone_size: once
cdr3_nt: TGTGCCAGCAGTGAAGCGAGGCGGAGCTCTGGGGCCAACGTCCTGACTTTC
cdr3_aa: CASSEARRSSGANVLTF

v_call: TRBV11-2
j_call: TRBJ2-7
d_call: TRBD1
clone_size: -
cdr3_nt: TGTGCCAGCAGTTTCGACAGGGACGAGCAGTACTTC
cdr3_aa: CASSFDRDEQYF